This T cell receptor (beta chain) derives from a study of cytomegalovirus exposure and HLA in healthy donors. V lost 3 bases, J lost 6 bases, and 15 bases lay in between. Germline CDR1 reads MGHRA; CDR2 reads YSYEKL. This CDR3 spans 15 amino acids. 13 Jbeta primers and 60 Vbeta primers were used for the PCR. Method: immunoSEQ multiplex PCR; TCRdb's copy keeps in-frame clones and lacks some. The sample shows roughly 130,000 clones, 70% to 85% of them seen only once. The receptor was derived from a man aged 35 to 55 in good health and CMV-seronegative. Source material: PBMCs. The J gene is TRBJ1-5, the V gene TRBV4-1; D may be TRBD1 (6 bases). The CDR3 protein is CASSQGPGGGQPQHF. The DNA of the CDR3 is TGCGCCAGCAGCCAGGGACCGGGAGGGGGTCAGCCCCAGCATTTT.